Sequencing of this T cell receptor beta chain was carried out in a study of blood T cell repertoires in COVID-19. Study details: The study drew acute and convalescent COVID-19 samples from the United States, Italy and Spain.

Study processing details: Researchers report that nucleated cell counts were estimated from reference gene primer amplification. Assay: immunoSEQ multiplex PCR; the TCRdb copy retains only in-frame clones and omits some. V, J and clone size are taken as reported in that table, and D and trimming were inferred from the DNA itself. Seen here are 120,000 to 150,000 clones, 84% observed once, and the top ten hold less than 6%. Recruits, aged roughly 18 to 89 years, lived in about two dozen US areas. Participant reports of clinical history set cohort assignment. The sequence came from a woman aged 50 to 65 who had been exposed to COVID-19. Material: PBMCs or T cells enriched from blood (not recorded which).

The CDR3 coding sequence is TGCGCCAGCAGCGGGATGGGACAGGCCGCGTGTTTCTTT. It encodes CASSGMGQAACFF. The genes are TRBV5-1 and TRBJ1-1; TRBD1 matches at 8 bases. CDR1 and CDR2 from the germline V gene are SGHRS and YFSETQ. The V segment lost 4 bases and the J segment 13 bases; nucleotides outside the gene matches: 12. CDR3 length: 13 residues.